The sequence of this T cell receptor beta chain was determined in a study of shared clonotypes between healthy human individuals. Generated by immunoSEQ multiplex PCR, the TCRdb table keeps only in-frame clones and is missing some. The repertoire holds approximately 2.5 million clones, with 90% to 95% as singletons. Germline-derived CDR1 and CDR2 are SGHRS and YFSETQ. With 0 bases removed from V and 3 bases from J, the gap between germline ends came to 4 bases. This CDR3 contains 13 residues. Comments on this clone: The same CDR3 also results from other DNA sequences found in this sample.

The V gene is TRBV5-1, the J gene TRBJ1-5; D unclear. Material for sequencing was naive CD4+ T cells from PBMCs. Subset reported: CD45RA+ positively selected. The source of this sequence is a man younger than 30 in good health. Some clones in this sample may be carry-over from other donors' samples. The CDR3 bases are TGCGCCAGCAGCTTGGGGACCAATCAGCCCCAGCATTTT. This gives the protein CASSLGTNQPQHF.